This T cell receptor beta chain came from a study of naive and memory T cell subsets. The CDR3 runs 15 residues. Looked up from germline, CDR1 is MNHEY and CDR2 is SVGEGT. The ends lost 4 bases at V and 3 bases at J; junction bases unmatched: 7. CMV status came from CD4+ IFNgamma after overnight CMV lysate stimulation. Cells stained for CD3, CD4, CD8, CD45RA, CD27 and viability were sorted into four CD45RA/CD27 subsets. This clonotype was seen a handful of times. Its antigen is not identified. Both TRBC1 and TRBC2 were covered by a beta constant-region primer of two equimolar oligonucleotides. Ligation attached a single-stranded oligonucleotide with a 12-nucleotide UMI and the SP2 primer to the cDNA 3' end. Each CDR3 protein gets one entry after TCRdb re-called the UMI-ligation and nested PCR reads with MiXCR. The sample shows tens of thousands of distinct CDR3 sequences, approximately 14% of them seen only once.

Study-wide points: In CD4 and CD8 cells, diversity dropped from naive through EMRA.

The V call is TRBV6-2 or TRBV6-3, the J call TRBJ2-7, with 9 bases matching TRBD1. Sequenced input: central memory CD4+ T cells from blood. The clonotype was recovered from a human donor in good health. The CDR3 spells CASSFPPGQGYEQYF. DNA for the CDR3: TGTGCCAGCAGTTTCCCCCCGGGACAGGGCTACGAGCAGTACTTC.